One and the same sample provided the 14 T cell receptor beta chains below, sequenced in a study of PD-1 blockade in classical Hodgkin lymphoma. Here immunoSEQ multiplex PCR was the method, and the copy in TCRdb shows in-frame clones only, minus some. The sample holds fewer than 25,000 clones; about 86% are singletons and the top ten take roughly 6%. As to time point: cycle 4 day 1 (C4D1), after five to seven weeks of nivolumab. All patients experienced relapse after autologous stem cell transplantation, and brentuximab vedotin exposure was variable. Source: peripheral blood mononuclear cells (PBMCs), taken before the fourth cycle of nivolumab. The receptors were sampled from a human donor with classical Hodgkin lymphoma.

The chain combines TRBV18 with TRBJ1-2, with TRBD1 identical over 8 bases. V lost 2 bases, J lost 2 bases, and 4 bases stayed unmatched. Germline lookup yields CDR1 KGHSH and CDR2 LQKENI. The CDR3 has 15 residues. In DNA form, the CDR3 reads TGTGCCAGCTCACCAGCAGGACAGGGAAACTATGGCTACACCTTC. Amino acid sequence: CASSPAGQGNYGYTF.

This clone occurred a few times. The rearrangement links TRBV27 to TRBJ1-2; 7 bases line up with TRBD1. The CDR3 is made up of 14 amino acids. Trimming took 7 bases from V and 0 from J; bases not matched to a gene: 5. Germline V gene data show CDR1 as MNHEY and CDR2 as SMNVEV (reference sequence). For the CDR3, the DNA is TGTGCCAGCATGGGACAGCAAGCTAACTATGGCTACACCTTC. Residues: CASMGQQANYGYTF.

This chain uses TRBV7-9 with TRBJ2-6; tentatively, D is TRBD1 or TRBD2 (5 bases each). The CDR3 consists of 12 residues. V was cut by 7 bases and J by 6 bases, with 7 bases left in between. The germline gives CDR1 SEHNR, CDR2 FQNEAQ (reference sequence). CDR3 nucleotides: TGTGCCAGCACCGGGGCGGCCAACGTCCTGACTTTC. It encodes CASTGAANVLTF.

The chain combines TRBV19 with TRBJ2-6; the match to TRBD1 covers 9 bases. Per germline, CDR1 LNHDA and CDR2 SQIVND (reference sequence). There are 17 residues in the CDR3. Germline trimming cut 5 bases from V and 0 bases from J; bases unmatched to any gene: 5. The CDR3 here is CASSSDRGYSGANVLTF. The CDR3 region has the DNA TGTGCCAGTAGTTCCGACAGGGGGTACTCTGGGGCCAACGTCCTGACTTTC.

The CDR3 protein is CASSRLPVAGLTDTQYF. The CDR3, as DNA: TGCGCCAGCAGCCGCCTCCCGGTAGCGGGCCTCACAGATACGCAGTATTTT. V gene TRBV4-1 combines with J gene TRBJ2-3; 7 bases agree with TRBD2. The V gene end was trimmed by 4 bases and the J gene end by 2 bases; junction bases not matched to a gene: 12. CDR1 MGHRA and CDR2 YSYEKL come from the germline V gene. This CDR3 has 17 residues.

CDR3 in amino acids: CASSLGGLTDTQYF. The DNA of the CDR3 is TGTGCCAGCAGCTTGGGGGGACTCACAGATACGCAGTATTTT. J is TRBJ2-3 and V is TRBV5-6; a weak D match, TRBD2 (6 bases). CDR1 and CDR2 (germline): SGHDT, YYEEEE. The ends were cut back, 0 bases at V and 2 bases at J, with 7 bases in the middle. This CDR3 comprises 14 residues. The full variable domain, completed using reference TRBV5-6 and TRBJ2-3, is DAGVTQSPTHLIKTRGQQVTLRCSPKSGHDTVSWYQQALGQGPQFIFQYYEEEERQRGNFPDRFSGHQFPNYSSELNVNALLLGDSALYLCASSLGGLTDTQYFGPGTRLTVL.

This rearrangement joins TRBV6-5 to TRBJ2-1; D gene uncertain. The CDR3 consists of 15 residues. The germline V gene has CDR1 MNHEY and CDR2 SVGAGI. Deletions cut 3 bases from V and 0 bases from J, with 9 bases between. In nucleotides, the CDR3 is TGTGCCAGCAGTTATCGGCAGGTCTCCTACAATGAGCAGTTCTTC. Amino acid sequence: CASSYRQVSYNEQFF.

CDR3 region: CASSVEGGSLADTQYF. The CDR3 DNA reads TGTGCCAGCAGCGTAGAGGGAGGGAGCCTCGCAGATACGCAGTATTTT. The genes are TRBV9 and TRBJ2-3, with 7 bases aligning to TRBD2. With 0 bases clipped from V and 4 bases from J, the junction kept 8 bases outside the gene matches. Germline lookup yields CDR1 SGDLS and CDR2 YYNGEE. The CDR3 is 16 amino acids.

The V gene is TRBV9, the J gene TRBJ2-5, with D possibly being TRBD1 or TRBD2 (5 bases each). V was cut by 0 bases and J by 2 bases, with 11 bases left in between. Germline V lookup: CDR1 SGDLS, CDR2 YYNGEE. This CDR3 has 15 residues. The CDR3 spells CASSVEGREQETQYF. In DNA form, the CDR3 reads TGTGCCAGCAGCGTAGAGGGCAGGGAGCAAGAGACCCAGTACTTC.

Written as DNA, the CDR3 is TGCGCCAGCAGCCATGGGGACAGCCCCTATGGCTACACCTTC. Amino acid sequence: CASSHGDSPYGYTF. The chain has TRBV4-1 and TRBJ1-2, with TRBD1 matching 7 bases. Per germline, CDR1 MGHRA and CDR2 YSYEKL. CDR3 length: 14 amino acids. Trimming took 3 bases from V and 4 from J; bases not matched to a gene: 5.

Worth noting for this clone: The junction departs from the called germline gene at one end, perhaps through a read error. This chain uses TRBV4-3 with TRBJ2-5, with a tentative D call TRBD1 (5 bases). CDR1 and CDR2 (germline): LGHNA, YSLEER. The CDR3 has 12 residues. CDR3 sequence: CASSQDARTMHF. Written as DNA, the CDR3 is TGCGCCAGCAGCCAAGATGCCCGGACAATGCACTTC.

This chain connects TRBV19 to TRBJ2-7; 10 bases align to TRBD1. There are 16 residues in the CDR3. After removal of 0 bases from V and 2 bases from J, the junction contained 4 bases not matched to a gene. Germline V CDR1 and CDR2: LNHDA, SQIVND (reference sequence). In nucleotides, the CDR3 is TGTGCCAGTAGTATAGAGGGACAGGGGTCCACCTACGAGCAGTACTTC. Translation: CASSIEGQGSTYEQYF.

With regard to this clone: One junction end does not reproduce the germline sequence, and a read error may be involved. V and J are TRBV19 and TRBJ2-7; TRBD1 aligns across 7 bases. The CDR3 is made up of 14 amino acids. Germline CDR1 and CDR2: LNHDA and SQIVND (reference sequence). This CDR3 is CASNIGGASYEQYF. The CDR3 bases are TGTGCCAGTAATATAGGGGGCGCATCCTACGAGCAGTACTTC.

The chain recombines TRBV5-6 with TRBJ2-7, with D uncertain. Trimming stripped 1 base from V and 3 bases from J, with 8 bases between. The CDR3 sequence is 13 residues long. Germline-derived CDR1 and CDR2 are SGHDT and YYEEEE. The CDR3 bases are TGTGCCAGCAGCTTGAATAGGTTCTACGAGCAGTACTTC. It encodes CASSLNRFYEQYF.